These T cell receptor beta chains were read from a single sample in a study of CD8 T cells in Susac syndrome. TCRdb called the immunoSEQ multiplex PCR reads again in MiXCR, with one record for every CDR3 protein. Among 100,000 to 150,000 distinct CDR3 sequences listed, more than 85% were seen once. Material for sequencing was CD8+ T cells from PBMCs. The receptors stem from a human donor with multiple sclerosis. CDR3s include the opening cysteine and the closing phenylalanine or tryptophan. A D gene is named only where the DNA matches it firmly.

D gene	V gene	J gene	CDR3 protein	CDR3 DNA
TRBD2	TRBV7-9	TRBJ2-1	CASSPSGRVANEQFF	TGTGCCAGCAGCCCCAGCGGGAGGGTAGCAAATGAGCAGTTCTTC
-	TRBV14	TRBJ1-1	CASSRGRHTEAFF	TGTGCCAGCAGCCGCGGGAGGCACACTGAAGCTTTCTTT
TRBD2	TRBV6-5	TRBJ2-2	CASSSTSGDNTGELFF	TGTGCCAGCAGCTCCACGAGCGGGGATAACACCGGGGAGCTGTTTTTT
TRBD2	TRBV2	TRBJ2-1	CASGGLTDNEQFF	TGTGCCAGCGGGGGACTAACCGACAATGAGCAGTTCTTC
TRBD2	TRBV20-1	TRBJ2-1	CSARDQSGTDNEQFF	TGCAGTGCTAGAGATCAGAGCGGGACGGACAATGAGCAGTTCTTC
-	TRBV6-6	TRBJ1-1	CASSYSAAGEAFF	TGTGCCAGCAGTTACTCGGCGGCTGGTGAAGCTTTCTTT
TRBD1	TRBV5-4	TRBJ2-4	CASSPATGRAKNIQYF	TGTGCCAGCAGCCCTGCGACAGGGCGGGCCAAAAACATTCAGTACTTC
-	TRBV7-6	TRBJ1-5	CASSPNANQPQHF	TGTGCCAGCAGCCCTAACGCCAATCAGCCCCAGCATTTT
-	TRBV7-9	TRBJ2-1	CASRTGTEQFF	TGTGCCAGCAGGACCGGGACTGAGCAGTTCTTC
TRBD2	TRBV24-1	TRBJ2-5	CATSDTSRRGGEETQYF	TGTGCCACCAGTGACACCTCGCGGCGGGGGGGCGAAGAGACCCAGTACTTC
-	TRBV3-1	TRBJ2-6	CASARGWGANVLTF	TGTGCCAGCGCCCGGGGATGGGGGGCCAACGTCCTGACTTTC
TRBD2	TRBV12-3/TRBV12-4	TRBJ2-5	CASSPSSGRKTQYF	TGTGCCAGCAGCCCCTCTAGCGGGAGGAAGACCCAGTACTTC
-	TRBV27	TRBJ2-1	CASSLGGVPYNEQFF	TGTGCCAGCAGTTTAGGGGGTGTCCCCTACAATGAGCAGTTCTTC
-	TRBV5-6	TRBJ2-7	CASSGPGQPLEQYF	TGTGCCAGCAGCGGACCAGGACAGCCGCTCGAGCAGTACTTC
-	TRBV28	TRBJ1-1	CASSLQTGTNTEAFF	TGTGCCAGCAGTTTACAAACAGGGACCAACACTGAAGCTTTCTTT
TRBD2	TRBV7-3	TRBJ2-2	CASSPRGGGATGELFF	TGTGCCAGCAGCCCCCGTGGCGGGGGGGCGACCGGGGAGCTGTTTTTT
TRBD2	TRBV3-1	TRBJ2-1	CASSEEREVNEQFF	TGTGCCAGCAGCGAGGAGCGGGAAGTAAATGAGCAGTTCTTC
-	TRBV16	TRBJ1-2	CASSQALRGGWDGYTF	TGTGCCAGCAGCCAAGCCCTGCGCGGGGGATGGGATGGCTACACCTTC
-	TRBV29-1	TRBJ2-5	CSVEERGPLQETQYF	TGCAGCGTTGAAGAGAGGGGCCCGCTCCAAGAGACCCAGTACTTC
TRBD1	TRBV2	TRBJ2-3	CASSDDPTGGSTDTQYF	TGTGCCAGCAGTGATGATCCAACAGGGGGTAGCACAGATACGCAGTATTTT
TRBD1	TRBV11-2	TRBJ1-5	CASSPDRGHQPQHF	TGTGCCAGCAGCCCTGACAGGGGGCATCAGCCCCAGCATTTT
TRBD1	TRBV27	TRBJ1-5	CASSLADRVVRGNQPQHF	TGTGCCAGCAGTTTAGCCGACAGGGTGGTTCGGGGCAATCAGCCCCAGCATTTT
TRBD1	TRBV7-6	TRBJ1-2	CASSSDSGTALFGYTF	TGTGCCAGCAGCTCAGATTCCGGGACAGCGTTGTTTGGCTACACCTTC